The next 8 T cell receptor beta chains were all read from a single sample in a study of preoperative IRX-2 immunotherapy in early breast cancer (dated by TCRdb to between 2018 and 2021). The treatment or condition label on this specimen signifies: preoperative locoregional IRX-2 cytokine immunotherapy. Library generation was performed with the immunoSEQ multiplex PCR assay. This immuneACCESS table, as held by TCRdb, lists in-frame sequences with V and J called but not all clones. Of the missing ones, under half trace to an unresolved V gene in checked studies; the others have no known cause. The sample has 75,000 to 100,000 clones on record, 86% of them singletons. Around 2.1% of the sample belongs to the ten largest clones. The sample was tumor tissue, taken after IRX-2 immunotherapy. These receptors all come from a human donor with breast cancer.

The V call is TRBV12-5, the J call TRBJ2-7; 8 bases are shared with TRBD1. The V and J ends lost 0 bases and 5 bases, in that order; junction bases with no gene match: 0. Per germline, CDR1 LGHNT and CDR2 FRNRAP. The CDR3 runs to 13 residues. In DNA form, the CDR3 reads TGTGCTAGTGGTTTGGTGACAGGGGACGAGCAGTACTTC. It is translated as CASGLVTGDEQYF. The complete variable domain, with remaining parts taken from reference TRBV12-5 and TRBJ2-7, reads DARVTQTPRHKVTEMGQEVTMRCQPILGHNTVFWYRQTMMQGLELLAYFRNRAPLDDSGMPKDRFSAEMPDATLATLKIQPSEPRDSAVYFCASGLVTGDEQYFGPGTRLTVT.

This clone was found once. The chain couples TRBV28 to TRBJ2-7, with D possibly matching TRBD2 (6 bases). The germline V gene encodes CDR1 MDHEN and CDR2 SYDVKM. The CDR3 consists of 13 residues. Trimming left V 6 bases short and J 1 base short, with 10 bases between. CDR3 DNA sequence: TGTGCCAGCAGGGAGGGACGGTCCTACGAGCAGTACTTC. Residues: CASREGRSYEQYF.

The chain joins TRBV11-3 to TRBJ1-2; 7 bases are a match to TRBD1. Germline V lookup: CDR1 SGHNT, CDR2 YENEEA. Losses at the gene ends were 2 bases for V and 5 bases for J; bases not matched to a gene: 17. The CDR3 loop spans 18 amino acids. This CDR3 reads CASSLPYTGEGSGYGYTF. The CDR3 DNA reads as TGTGCCAGCAGCTTACCCTACACAGGGGAAGGGTCCGGGTATGGCTACACCTTC.

The gene calls are TRBV5-1 and TRBJ2-1; 9 nucleotides agree with TRBD2. Germline CDR1 and CDR2: SGHRS and YFSETQ. This CDR3 region has 16 residues. With V trimmed by 4 bases and J by 5 bases, 10 bases remained unmatched. The CDR3 reads CASSQAGTSPHNEQFF. DNA of the CDR3: TGCGCCAGCAGCCAGGCCGGGACTAGCCCACACAATGAGCAGTTCTTC.

This clone was seen a single time. V gene TRBV11-3 combines with J gene TRBJ2-5, with 7 positions matching TRBD1. V lost 5 bases and J lost 5; bases outside the gene matches: 8. CDR1 SGHNT and CDR2 YENEEA come from the germline V gene. CDR3 length: 14 amino acids. The CDR3 is CASSTIRGPETQYF. CDR3 DNA sequence: TGTGCCAGCAGCACGATTAGGGGGCCTGAGACCCAGTACTTC.

J is TRBJ1-6 and V is TRBV30, with D possibly matching TRBD1 (5 bases). Trimming stripped 0 bases from V and 8 bases from J, with 14 bases between. The CDR3 runs 15 residues. CDR1 is GTSNPN and CDR2 is SVGIG in the germline V gene (reference sequence). The CDR3: CAWSVGGTKDSPLHF. The CDR3 region has the DNA TGTGCCTGGAGTGTCGGGGGTACAAAGGATTCACCCCTCCACTTT.

This sequence joins TRBV30 and TRBJ1-1, with 7 bases identical to TRBD1. The germline V gene encodes CDR1 GTSNPN and CDR2 SVGIG (reference sequence). This CDR3 spans 15 amino acids. V lost 1 base, J lost 5 bases, and 10 bases stayed unmatched. The CDR3 DNA follows: TGTGCCTGGAGTGCCTGGGGACAGCCAGAAACTGAAGCTTTCTTT. Encoded protein: CAWSAWGQPETEAFF. Full variable domain (rest looked up from reference TRBV30 and TRBJ1-1): SQTIHQWPATLVQPVGSPLSLECTVEGTSNPNLYWYRQAAGRGLQLLFYSVGIGQISSEVPQNLSASRPQDRQFILSSKKLLLSDSGFYLCAWSAWGQPETEAFFGQGTRLTVV.

The J gene is TRBJ1-1, the V gene TRBV23-1, with D hard to call. TRBV23-1 counts as an open reading frame of uncertain function. The CDR3 covers 13 residues. V lost 6 bases and J 7 bases, leaving 15 bases between the germline ends. The CDR3 sequence: CASSLAAEREAFF. The CDR3 DNA reads as TGCGCCAGCAGCTTAGCCGCCGAGCGTGAAGCTTTCTTT.